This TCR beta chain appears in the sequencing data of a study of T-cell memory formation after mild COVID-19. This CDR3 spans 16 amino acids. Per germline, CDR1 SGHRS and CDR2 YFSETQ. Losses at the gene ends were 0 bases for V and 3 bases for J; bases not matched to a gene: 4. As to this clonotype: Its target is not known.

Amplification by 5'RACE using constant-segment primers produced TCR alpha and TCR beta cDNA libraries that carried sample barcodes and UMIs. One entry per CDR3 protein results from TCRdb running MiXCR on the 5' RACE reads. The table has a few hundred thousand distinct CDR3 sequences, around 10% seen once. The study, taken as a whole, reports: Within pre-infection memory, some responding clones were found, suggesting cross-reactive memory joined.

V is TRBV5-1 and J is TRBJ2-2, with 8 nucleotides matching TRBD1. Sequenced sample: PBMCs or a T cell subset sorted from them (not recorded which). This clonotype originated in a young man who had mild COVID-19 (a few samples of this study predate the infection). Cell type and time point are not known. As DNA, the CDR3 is TGCGCCAGCAGCTTGGTTCAGGGGGCGGACACCGGGGAGCTGTTTTTT. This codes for CASSLVQGADTGELFF.